Each of the 9 T cell receptor beta chains below was sequenced from the same sample in a study of cytomegalovirus exposure and HLA in healthy donors. The PCR had 60 Vbeta and 13 Jbeta primers. Profiling relied on immunoSEQ multiplex PCR, and the TCRdb table lists in-frame clones only, not all of them. The sample shows over 110,000 clones, around 72% of them seen only once. Sequences were obtained from PBMCs. The origin of the receptors is a woman in her 40s in good health and CMV-seronegative.

The chain links TRBV10-3 to TRBJ1-6; perhaps TRBD1 as D (6 bases). Germline V gives CDR1 ENHRY, CDR2 SYGVKD. V dropped 8 bases and J dropped 9 bases, with 17 bases sitting between them. This CDR3 has 14 residues. DNA of the CDR3: TGTGCCATCGGAGCCGACAGGAGTGTTTCACCCCTCCACTTT. It is translated as CAIGADRSVSPLHF.

This clone has a handful of counts. The chain is built from TRBV7-6 and TRBJ2-3; TRBD2 agrees at 11 bases. V trimming: 3 bases; J trimming: 3 bases; junction bases outside the gene matches: 14. CDR1 SGHVS and CDR2 FNYEAQ come from the germline V gene. The CDR3 consists of 19 residues. CDR3: CASSFLLAGGRRGTDTQYF. CDR3 in DNA: TGTGCCAGCAGCTTTCTCCTAGCGGGGGGTCGGAGAGGGACAGATACGCAGTATTTT.

This rearrangement joins TRBV7-3 to TRBJ2-6, with 8 bases lining up with TRBD1. CDR1 SGHTA and CDR2 FQGTGA come from the germline V gene. V shed 4 bases, J shed 4 bases, and the junction held 6 bases outside the gene matches. The CDR3 sequence is 16 residues long. The CDR3 nucleotides are TGTGCCAGCAGCTCTGGACAGGGAACCGGGGCCAACGTCCTGACTTTC. Its translation is CASSSGQGTGANVLTF. The full variable domain, rest sourced from reference TRBV7-3 and TRBJ2-6, is GAGVSQTPSNKVTEKGKYVELRCDPISGHTALYWYRQSLGQGPEFLIYFQGTGAADDSGLPNDRFFAVRPEGSVSTLKIQRTERGDSAVYLCASSSGQGTGANVLTFGAGSRLTVL.

The chain joins TRBV27 to TRBJ2-1; 7 nucleotides align to TRBD2. CDR1 MNHEY and CDR2 SMNVEV come from the germline V gene (reference sequence). The CDR3 contains 12 residues. Trimming took 5 bases from V and 7 from J; bases not matched to a gene: 2. In DNA form, the CDR3 reads TGTGCCAGCAGTCACGGGGGGAATGAGCAGTTCTTC. Protein: CASSHGGNEQFF.

This clone was observed a handful of times. The V gene is TRBV6-5, the J gene TRBJ1-2; 9 bases line up with TRBD1. The germline V gene has CDR1 MNHEY and CDR2 SVGAGI. This CDR3 is 13 amino acids long. V dropped 4 bases and J dropped 7; count of bases not matched to a gene: 4. CDR3 amino acids: CASSSDRGFGYTF. DNA of the CDR3: TGTGCCAGCAGTTCAGACAGGGGGTTTGGCTACACCTTC.

The V and J genes are TRBV21-1 and TRBJ1-5; the table gives TRBD1 as D, unverified against the DNA. TRBV21-1 is a pseudogene locus. The CDR3 is 21 amino acids. CDR3 bases: TGTGCCAGCAGCAAAATCCACCGGGACAGGGTGGCCCAGGGGGACAATCAGCCCCAGCATTTT. It translates to CASSKIHRDRVAQGDNQPQHF.

The chain couples TRBV7-2 to TRBJ1-4; D is unclear. This CDR3 region has 16 residues. The V gene lost 2 bases and the J gene lost 1 base, with 11 bases spanning the gap. Germline-derived CDR1 and CDR2 are SGHTA and FQGNSA. The DNA of the CDR3 is TGTGCCAGCAGCTTAACCCCCCCGGTAACTAATGAAAAACTGTTTTTT. It specifies CASSLTPPVTNEKLFF.

DNA of the CDR3: TGTGCCAGCAGAACCAACAGGGAGACTGAAGCTTTCTTT. Its translation is CASRTNRETEAFF. The rearrangement uses TRBV6-4 and TRBJ1-1; D might be TRBD1 (6 bases). Germline CDR1 reads MRHNA; CDR2 reads SNTAGT. The length of the CDR3 is 13 residues. V shed 6 bases and J shed 5 bases, with 13 bases lying between them.

The chain joins TRBV9 to TRBJ2-7; 11 bases are shared with TRBD1. V was clipped by 4 bases and J by 5 bases; unmatched bases: 8. CDR3 size: 15 residues. CDR1 SGDLS and CDR2 YYNGEE come from the germline V gene. The CDR3 reads CASSRQGQGVDEQYF. The CDR3, as DNA: TGTGCCAGCAGCCGCCAGGGACAGGGGGTCGACGAGCAGTACTTC.